Ten or more counts support the clone carrying this T cell receptor (beta chain). The antigen remains unidentified. The CDR3 spans 15 residues. The ends lost 2 bases at V and 7 bases at J; junction bases unmatched: 9. Germline values: CDR1 SGHRS, CDR2 YFSETQ. This sample stems from a study of T cells after yellow fever vaccination. Overall study results and limits: Just a small share of clonotypes turned up in the CD4 compartment as well as the CD8 compartment.

Via MiXCR, TCRdb re-called the 5' RACE reads, giving one row per CDR3 protein. The table lists 500,000 to 650,000 distinct CDR3 sequences, roughly 13% of them singletons. The V and J genes are TRBV5-1 and TRBJ2-1; 7 bases line up with TRBD1. The specimen comprised PBMCs, sampled on the day of the yellow fever booster vaccination. This receptor was identified in a man younger than 40 who received the YFV17D yellow fever vaccine. The chain's CDR3 is CASSLSGTVGNEQFF. The DNA of the CDR3 is TGCGCCAGCAGCTTATCCGGGACAGTTGGTAATGAGCAGTTCTTC.